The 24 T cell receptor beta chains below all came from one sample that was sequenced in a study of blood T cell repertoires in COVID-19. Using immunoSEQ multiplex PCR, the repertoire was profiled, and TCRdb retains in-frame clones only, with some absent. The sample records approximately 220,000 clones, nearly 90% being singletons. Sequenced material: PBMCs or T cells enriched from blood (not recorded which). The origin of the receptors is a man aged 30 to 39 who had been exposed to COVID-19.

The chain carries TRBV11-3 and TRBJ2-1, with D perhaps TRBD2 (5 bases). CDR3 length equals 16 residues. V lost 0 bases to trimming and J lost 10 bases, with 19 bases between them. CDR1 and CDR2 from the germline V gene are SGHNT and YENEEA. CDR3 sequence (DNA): TGTGCCAGCAGCTTAGATCGGACGGGGAGACTCGGGGAGCAGTTCTTC. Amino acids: CASSLDRTGRLGEQFF.

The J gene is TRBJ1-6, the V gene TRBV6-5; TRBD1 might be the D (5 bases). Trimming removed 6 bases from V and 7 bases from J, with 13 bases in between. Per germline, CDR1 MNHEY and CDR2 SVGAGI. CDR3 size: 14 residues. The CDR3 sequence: CASRPTEGNSPLHF. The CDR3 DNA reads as TGTGCCAGCAGACCGACAGAAGGAAATTCACCCCTCCACTTT.

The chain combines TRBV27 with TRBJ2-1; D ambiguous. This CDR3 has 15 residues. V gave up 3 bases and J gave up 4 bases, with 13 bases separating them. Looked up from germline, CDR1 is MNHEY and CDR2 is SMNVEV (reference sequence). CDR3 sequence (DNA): TGTGCCAGCAGTTTGGTTGGTAGTCATTACAATGAGCAGTTCTTC. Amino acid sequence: CASSLVGSHYNEQFF.

The CDR3 DNA is TGTGCCAGCAGAGAGGGACAGGGAGTCTATGGCTACACCTTC. It translates to CASREGQGVYGYTF. V is TRBV7-2 and J is TRBJ1-2; 9 nucleotides line up with TRBD1. CDR3 length: 14 amino acids. V lost 6 bases, J lost 4 bases, and 6 bases stayed unmatched. Per the germline V gene, CDR1 is SGHTA and CDR2 is FQGNSA.

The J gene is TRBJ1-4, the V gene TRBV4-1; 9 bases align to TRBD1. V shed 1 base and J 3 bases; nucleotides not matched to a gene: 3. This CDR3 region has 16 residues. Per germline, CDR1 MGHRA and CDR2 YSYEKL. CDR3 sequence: CASSQGRTGANEKLFF. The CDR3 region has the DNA TGCGCCAGCAGCCAAGGGCGGACAGGGGCTAATGAAAAACTGTTTTTT.

The CDR3 reads CASSLNYQYEQYF. CDR3 sequence (DNA): TGCGCCAGCAGCTTGAACTACCAGTACGAGCAGTACTTC. This chain joins TRBV5-1 and TRBJ2-7; D not certain. The CDR3 totals 13 residues. V lost 1 base, J lost 4 bases, and 9 bases lay in between. Germline V lookup: CDR1 SGHRS, CDR2 YFSETQ.

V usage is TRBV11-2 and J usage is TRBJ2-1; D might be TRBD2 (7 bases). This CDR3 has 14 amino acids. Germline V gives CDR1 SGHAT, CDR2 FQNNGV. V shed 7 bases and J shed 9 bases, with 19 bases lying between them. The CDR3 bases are TGTGCCAGCAACCAAGGAGGGGGGGTCGGTGAGCAGTTCTTC. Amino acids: CASNQGGGVGEQFF.

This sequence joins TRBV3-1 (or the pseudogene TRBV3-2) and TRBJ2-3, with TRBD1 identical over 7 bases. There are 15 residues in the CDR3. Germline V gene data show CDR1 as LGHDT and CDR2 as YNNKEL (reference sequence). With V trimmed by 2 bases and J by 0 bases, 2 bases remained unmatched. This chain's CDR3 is CASSQSTGSTDTQYF. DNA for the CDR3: TGTGCCAGCAGCCAATCGACAGGGAGCACAGATACGCAGTATTTT.

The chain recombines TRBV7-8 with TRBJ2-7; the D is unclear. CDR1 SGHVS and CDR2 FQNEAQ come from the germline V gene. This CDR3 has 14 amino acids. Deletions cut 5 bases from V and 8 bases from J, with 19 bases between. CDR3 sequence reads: CASSRSRTPTKQYF. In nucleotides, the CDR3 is TGTGCCAGCAGCCGAAGCCGCACCCCTACGAAGCAGTACTTC. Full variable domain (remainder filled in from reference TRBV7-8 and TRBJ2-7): GAGVSQSPRYKVAKRGQDVALRCDPISGHVSLFWYQQALGQGPEFLTYFQNEAQLDKSGLPSDRFFAERPEGSVSTLKIQRTQQEDSAVYLCASSRSRTPTKQYFGPGTRLTVT.

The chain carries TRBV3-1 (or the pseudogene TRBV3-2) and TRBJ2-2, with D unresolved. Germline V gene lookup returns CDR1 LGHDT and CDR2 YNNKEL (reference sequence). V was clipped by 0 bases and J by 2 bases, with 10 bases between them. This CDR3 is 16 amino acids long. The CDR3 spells CASSQELGSNTGELFF. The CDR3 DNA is TGTGCCAGCAGCCAAGAGCTAGGCTCCAACACCGGGGAGCTGTTTTTT.

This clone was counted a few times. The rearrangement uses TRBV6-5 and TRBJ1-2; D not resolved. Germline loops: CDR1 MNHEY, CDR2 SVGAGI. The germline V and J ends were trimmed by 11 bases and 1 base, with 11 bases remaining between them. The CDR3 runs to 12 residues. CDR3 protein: CAARRINYGYTF. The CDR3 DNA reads TGTGCCGCTCGGCGGATTAACTATGGCTACACCTTC.

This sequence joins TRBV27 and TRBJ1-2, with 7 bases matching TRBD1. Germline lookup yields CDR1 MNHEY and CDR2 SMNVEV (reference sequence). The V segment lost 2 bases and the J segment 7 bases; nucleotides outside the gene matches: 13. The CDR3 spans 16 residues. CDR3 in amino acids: CASSLGSLVGGVGYTF. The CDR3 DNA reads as TGTGCCAGCAGTTTAGGCTCCCTAGTAGGGGGCGTTGGCTACACCTTC.

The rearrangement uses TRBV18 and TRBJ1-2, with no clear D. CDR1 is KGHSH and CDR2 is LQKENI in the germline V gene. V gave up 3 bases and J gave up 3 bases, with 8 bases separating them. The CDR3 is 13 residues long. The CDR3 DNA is TGTGCCAGCTCACCGGAGGTTGACTATGGCTACACCTTC. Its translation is CASSPEVDYGYTF.

Here the CDR3 DNA reads TGCGCCAGCACCATCACAGGGAATTCTAATGAAAAACTGTTTTTT. Amino acids: CASTITGNSNEKLFF. J is TRBJ1-4 and V is TRBV4-1; a possible D gene is TRBD1 (6 bases). Trimming took 7 bases from V and 3 from J, leaving 15 bases between them. The CDR3 has 15 residues. Germline-derived CDR1 and CDR2 are MGHRA and YSYEKL.

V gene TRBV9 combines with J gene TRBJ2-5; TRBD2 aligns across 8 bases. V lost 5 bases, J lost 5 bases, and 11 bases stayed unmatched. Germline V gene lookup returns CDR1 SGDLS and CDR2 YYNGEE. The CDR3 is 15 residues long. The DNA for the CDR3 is TGTGCCAGCAGTCCCGGGGGGGGGCCGAGGGAGACCCAGTACTTC. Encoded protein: CASSPGGGPRETQYF.

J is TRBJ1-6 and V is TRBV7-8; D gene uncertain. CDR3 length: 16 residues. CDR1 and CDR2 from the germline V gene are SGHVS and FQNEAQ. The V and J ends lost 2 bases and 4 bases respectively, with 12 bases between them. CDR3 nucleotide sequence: TGTGCCAGCAGCTTACAGCGTTCACCTTATAATTCACCCCTCCACTTT. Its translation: CASSLQRSPYNSPLHF.

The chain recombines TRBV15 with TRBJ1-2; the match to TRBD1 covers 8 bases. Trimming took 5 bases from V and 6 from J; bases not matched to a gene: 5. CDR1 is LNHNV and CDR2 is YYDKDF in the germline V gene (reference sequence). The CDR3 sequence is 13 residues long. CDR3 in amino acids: CATSRQGLNGYTF. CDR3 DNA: TGTGCCACCAGCCGACAGGGGTTAAATGGCTACACCTTC. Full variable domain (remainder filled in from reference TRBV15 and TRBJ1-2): DAMVIQNPRYQVTQFGKPVTLSCSQTLNHNVMYWYQQKSSQAPKLLFHYYDKDFNNEADTPDNFQSRRPNTSFCFLDIRSPGLGDTAMYLCATSRQGLNGYTFGSGTRLTVV.

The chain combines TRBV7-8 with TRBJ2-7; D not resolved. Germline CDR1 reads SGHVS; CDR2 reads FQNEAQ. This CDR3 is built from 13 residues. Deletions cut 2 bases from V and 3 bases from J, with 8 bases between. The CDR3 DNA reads TGTGCCAGCAGCTTATCTAGAGACTACGAGCAGTACTTC. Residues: CASSLSRDYEQYF.

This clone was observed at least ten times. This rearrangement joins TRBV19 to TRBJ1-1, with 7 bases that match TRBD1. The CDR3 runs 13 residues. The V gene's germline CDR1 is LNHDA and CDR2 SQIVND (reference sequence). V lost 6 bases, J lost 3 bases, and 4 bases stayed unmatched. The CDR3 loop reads CASRQGRYTEAFF. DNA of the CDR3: TGTGCCAGTAGACAGGGGCGGTACACTGAAGCTTTCTTT.

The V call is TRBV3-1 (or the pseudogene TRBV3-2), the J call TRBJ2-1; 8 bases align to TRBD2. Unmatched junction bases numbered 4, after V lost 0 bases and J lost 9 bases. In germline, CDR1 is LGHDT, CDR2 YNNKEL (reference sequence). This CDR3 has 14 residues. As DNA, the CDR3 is TGTGCCAGCAGCCAAGACGGGGGGGCGGGTGAGCAGTTCTTC. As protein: CASSQDGGAGEQFF.

The CDR3 DNA reads TGTGCCGGGTCGGCCCTAGCGGGGACCGGGGAGCTGTTTTTT. Translated: CAGSALAGTGELFF. This chain links TRBV6-5 with TRBJ2-2; TRBD2 aligns across 9 bases. The CDR3 spans 14 residues. Trimming removed 11 bases from V and 5 bases from J; junction bases left unmatched: 9. Germline CDR1 MNHEY, CDR2 SVGAGI.

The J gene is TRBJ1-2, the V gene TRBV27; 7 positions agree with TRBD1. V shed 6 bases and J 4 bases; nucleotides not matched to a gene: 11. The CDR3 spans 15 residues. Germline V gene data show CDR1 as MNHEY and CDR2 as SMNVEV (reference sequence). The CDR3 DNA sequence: TGTGCCAGCAGCCAACGACAGGGCGGTTTCTATGGCTACACCTTC. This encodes CASSQRQGGFYGYTF.

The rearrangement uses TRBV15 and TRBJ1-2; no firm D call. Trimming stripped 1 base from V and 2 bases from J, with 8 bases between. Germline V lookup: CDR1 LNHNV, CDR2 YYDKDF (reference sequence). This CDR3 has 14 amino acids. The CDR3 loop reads CATSRGGSNYGYTF. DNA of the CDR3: TGTGCCACCAGCAGAGGCGGCTCGAACTATGGCTACACCTTC.

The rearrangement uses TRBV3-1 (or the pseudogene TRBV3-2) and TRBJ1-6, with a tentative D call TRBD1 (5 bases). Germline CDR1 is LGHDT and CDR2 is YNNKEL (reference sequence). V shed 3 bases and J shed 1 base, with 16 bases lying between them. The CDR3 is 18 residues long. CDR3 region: CASSHHRLTRSYNSPLHF. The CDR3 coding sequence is TGTGCCAGCAGCCATCACAGGTTGACTAGGTCCTATAATTCACCCCTCCACTTT.